This T cell receptor beta chain was found in a study of blood T cell repertoires in COVID-19 (dated by TCRdb to 2018 to 2021). Notes on the research overall: Samples covering the acute and convalescent phases of COVID-19 were provided by collaborators in the United States, Italy and Spain. Where HLA class I and class II types were available, the types were taken from metadata supplied by the sample provider, not from assay-based typing. The samples were drawn from two sources: the first 160 participants of the ongoing ImmuneRACE study, and 1,200 or so subjects contributed by 6 global collaborators. Deeply sampled blood TCRbeta repertoires from subjects exposed to, actively infected with, or recovered from COVID-19 were included in the dataset. The repertoires were made available in a free public database intended to serve as a resource for research on the immune response to SARS-CoV-2. Nearly every sample came with metadata listing a de-identified subject ID, COVID-19 status, age in years and sex. The material from the prospective study consisted of cDNA or gDNA derived from T cells, B-cell-depleted T cells, or PBMCs.

As to this clone: It has no known antigen specificity. No base-level quality is on record; no much larger clone is a single base apart.

Enrolling through a virtual design, the prospective study's participants ranged in age from roughly 18 to 100 years and lived across roughly 23 United States geographic areas. Cohort assignment in the prospective study relied on participant-reported clinical history from a screening survey and a study questionnaire. Exposed participants had been in contact, within 2 weeks of entering the study, with a person who had a PCR-confirmed or clinician-diagnosed case of COVID-19. Each participant in the prospective study had whole blood, serum and a nasopharyngeal or oropharyngeal swab collected by mobile phlebotomists. Additional blood draws and questionnaires over an approximately 2-month period could optionally be provided by prospective study participants. Before DNA extraction, prospective study blood samples were shipped either frozen or at room temperature. The immunoSEQ Assay, a bias-controlled multiplex PCR, was used to amplify TCRbeta CDR3 regions from genomic DNA. As for the original processing: The number of nucleated cells in each sample was estimated by amplification of reference gene primers within the assay. To quantify the absolute abundance of each unique TCRbeta CDR3 rearrangement, sequence reads were collapsed and filtered. For each sample, productive Simpson clonality was calculated by taking the square root of Simpson's diversity index across productive rearrangements. This immuneACCESS table, as held by TCRdb, lists in-frame sequences with V and J called but not all clones. Of the missing ones, under half trace to an unresolved V gene in checked studies; the others have no known cause. D and trimming come from the DNA, and the V and J calls and clone size come from that table. This sample comprises more than 300,000 clones, more than 85% of them detected only once. Jointly, the top ten make up less than 4% of the sample.

What the research found in general, with its limitations: Clinical and demographic metadata were provided uncurated, with the amount varying by source and participant.

In the germline V gene, CDR1 corresponds to SGHVS and CDR2 to FQNEAQ. V trim: 5 bases; J trim: 6 bases; unmatched bases: 2. The CDR3 numbers 12 residues from cysteine through phenylalanine. The kept DNA is CDR3 alone, 36 bases in frame from the first base. Specimen: PBMCs or T cells enriched from blood (not recorded which). The chain links TRBV7-8 with TRBJ2-7, and 9 junctional nucleotides match TRBD1. This receptor was taken from a woman in her 30s who had been exposed to COVID-19. The CDR3 protein: CASSPDRGEQYF. The nucleotide sequence is TGTGCCAGCAGCCCGGACAGGGGCGAGCAGTACTTC.